These T cell receptor beta chains were read from a single sample in a study of blood T cells in healthy people across ages. TCRdb recomputed calls from the 5' RACE reads with MiXCR, one row per CDR3 protein. The sample shows some 1 million distinct CDR3 sequences, around 45% of them seen only once. Sample: blood. The receptors were sampled from a woman between 55 and 75 years old in good health. Each CDR3 is given with its conserved first and last residue. Each record gives: CDR3 protein, CDR3 DNA, V gene, J gene, clone size, D gene. The D gene is left open where the match is weak. Part of the rows lack a size; the others show once, few, many or a class for expanded clones.

CDR3 protein: CASSRPAGGNSPLHF; CDR3 DNA: TGTGCCAGCAGCCGACCCGCGGGGGGAAATTCACCCCTCCACTTT; V gene: TRBV6-5; J gene: TRBJ1-6; clone size: -; D gene: -
CDR3 protein: CASRSLAELPYEQYF; CDR3 DNA: TGTGCCAGCAGGTCACTAGCGGAACTACCATACGAGCAGTACTTC; V gene: TRBV6-2/TRBV6-3; J gene: TRBJ2-7; clone size: -; D gene: TRBD2
CDR3 protein: CASSGGQNIRETQYF; CDR3 DNA: TGTGCCAGCAGTGGGGGGCAAAATATAAGGGAGACCCAGTACTTC; V gene: TRBV12-3/TRBV12-4; J gene: TRBJ2-5; clone size: few; D gene: -
CDR3 protein: CASSQSGTSTGYGYTF; CDR3 DNA: TGTGCCAGCAGCCAGTCAGGGACATCAACTGGCTATGGCTACACCTTC; V gene: TRBV3-1; J gene: TRBJ1-2; clone size: -; D gene: -
CDR3 protein: CASSPRENEKLFF; CDR3 DNA: TGTGCCAGCTCCCCTCGAGAAAATGAAAAACTGTTTTTT; V gene: TRBV18; J gene: TRBJ1-4; clone size: -; D gene: -
CDR3 protein: CASSGDRVYGEQYF; CDR3 DNA: TGTGCCAGCAGCGGGGACAGGGTTTATGGCGAGCAGTACTTC; V gene: TRBV9; J gene: TRBJ2-7; clone size: -; D gene: TRBD1
CDR3 protein: CAISEGLAKNIQYF; CDR3 DNA: TGTGCCATCAGTGAGGGCCTAGCCAAAAACATTCAGTACTTC; V gene: TRBV10-3; J gene: TRBJ2-4; clone size: -; D gene: -
CDR3 protein: CASSATGTVHNEQFF; CDR3 DNA: TGCGCCAGCAGCGCTACCGGGACAGTCCACAATGAGCAGTTCTTC; V gene: TRBV5-1; J gene: TRBJ2-1; clone size: few; D gene: TRBD1
CDR3 protein: CASSPAGIKPPNYGYTF; CDR3 DNA: TGTGCCAGCAGTCCCGCCGGCATAAAGCCCCCTAACTATGGCTACACCTTC; V gene: TRBV27; J gene: TRBJ1-2; clone size: -; D gene: -
CDR3 protein: CSALRDSNGEQYF; CDR3 DNA: TGCAGTGCCCTCCGGGACTCAAATGGCGAGCAGTACTTC; V gene: TRBV20-1; J gene: TRBJ2-7; clone size: -; D gene: -
CDR3 protein: CASSWDRAGTQYF; CDR3 DNA: TGCGCCAGCAGCTGGGACAGGGCTGGGACCCAGTACTTC; V gene: TRBV5-1; J gene: TRBJ2-5; clone size: -; D gene: TRBD1
CDR3 protein: CAISDLAVGTGELFF; CDR3 DNA: TGTGCCATCAGTGACCTAGCGGTCGGCACCGGGGAGCTGTTTTTT; V gene: TRBV10-3; J gene: TRBJ2-2; clone size: -; D gene: TRBD2
CDR3 protein: CASSPGTGVAEQFF; CDR3 DNA: TGTGCCAGCAGCCCCGGGACAGGGGTAGCTGAGCAGTTCTTC; V gene: TRBV3-1; J gene: TRBJ2-1; clone size: -; D gene: TRBD1
CDR3 protein: CASIPYGTVVGGTQYF; CDR3 DNA: TGTGCCAGCATCCCATACGGGACAGTTGTCGGTGGTACGCAGTATTTT; V gene: TRBV7-2; J gene: TRBJ2-3; clone size: -; D gene: TRBD1
CDR3 protein: CSARDYLRGDIDGYTF; CDR3 DNA: TGCAGTGCTAGAGATTACCTCAGGGGTGATATTGATGGCTACACCTTC; V gene: TRBV20-1; J gene: TRBJ1-2; clone size: -; D gene: -
CDR3 protein: CASSLKVNYEQYF; CDR3 DNA: TGCGCCAGCAGCTTGAAGGTGAATTACGAGCAGTACTTC; V gene: TRBV5-1; J gene: TRBJ2-7; clone size: -; D gene: -
CDR3 protein: CATNGASSYNEQYF; CDR3 DNA: TGTGCCACCAACGGGGCTAGCTCCTACAATGAGCAGTACTTC; V gene: TRBV24-1; J gene: TRBJ2-7; clone size: -; D gene: -
CDR3 protein: CASSFAGDYNEQFF; CDR3 DNA: TGTGCCAGCAGCTTCGCGGGAGACTACAATGAGCAGTTCTTC; V gene: TRBV7-3; J gene: TRBJ2-1; clone size: few; D gene: TRBD2
CDR3 protein: CASSQEDRAEETQYF; CDR3 DNA: TGTGCCAGCAGCCAAGAGGACAGGGCGGAGGAGACCCAGTACTTC; V gene: TRBV3-1; J gene: TRBJ2-5; clone size: -; D gene: TRBD1
CDR3 protein: CASSGRTDSVQFF; CDR3 DNA: TGTGCCAGCAGTGGACGGACGGATTCTGTTCAGTTCTTC; V gene: TRBV25-1; J gene: TRBJ2-1; clone size: many; D gene: -
CDR3 protein: CASSQVPGELFF; CDR3 DNA: TGCGCCAGCAGCCAAGTCCCAGGGGAACTGTTTTTT; V gene: TRBV4-1; J gene: TRBJ1-4; clone size: -; D gene: -
CDR3 protein: CASSGTGRGTQYF; CDR3 DNA: TGTGCCAGCAGTGGGACAGGCCGAGGAACCCAGTACTTC; V gene: TRBV28; J gene: TRBJ2-5; clone size: many; D gene: TRBD1
CDR3 protein: CASSQVLGQTNYEQYF; CDR3 DNA: TGCGCCAGCAGCCAAGTTCTGGGACAGACTAACTACGAGCAGTACTTC; V gene: TRBV4-1; J gene: TRBJ2-7; clone size: -; D gene: TRBD1
CDR3 protein: CASSLPPGQGVEQYF; CDR3 DNA: TGTGCCAGCAGTCTCCCCCCGGGACAGGGGGTCGAGCAGTACTTC; V gene: TRBV27; J gene: TRBJ2-7; clone size: few; D gene: TRBD1
CDR3 protein: CSARDIIRQGVYYGYTF; CDR3 DNA: TGCAGTGCTAGAGACATAATCCGACAGGGTGTCTACTATGGCTACACCTTC; V gene: TRBV20-1; J gene: TRBJ1-2; clone size: -; D gene: TRBD1
CDR3 protein: CASSPGQCQREQFF; CDR3 DNA: TGTGCCAGCAGTCCGGGACAGTGTCAACGCGAGCAGTTCTTC; V gene: TRBV27; J gene: TRBJ2-1; clone size: -; D gene: TRBD1
CDR3 protein: CSARLAGLYNEQFF; CDR3 DNA: TGCAGTGCCCGACTAGCGGGACTCTACAATGAGCAGTTCTTC; V gene: TRBV20-1; J gene: TRBJ2-1; clone size: -; D gene: TRBD2
CDR3 protein: CASSLEGKDGYTF; CDR3 DNA: TGTGCCAGCAGTTTGGAGGGGAAGGATGGCTACACCTTC; V gene: TRBV27; J gene: TRBJ1-2; clone size: -; D gene: -
CDR3 protein: CASSSEASGKDEQFF; CDR3 DNA: TGTGCCAGCAGTTCTGAGGCTAGCGGGAAGGATGAGCAGTTCTTC; V gene: TRBV6-2/TRBV6-3; J gene: TRBJ2-1; clone size: few; D gene: TRBD2